The entry below gives a single T cell receptor beta chain sequence along with its context. The antigen is unknown. This sample is part of a study of shared clonotypes between healthy human individuals. Broader study findings: It was anticipated that sequencing depth would influence how many clonotypes donors shared.

The ends were cut back, 8 bases at V and 6 bases at J, with 20 bases in the middle. From germline, CDR1 is MNHEY and CDR2 SMNVEV (reference sequence). The length of the CDR3 is 14 residues. Assay execution proceeded at the deep level. Data came from immunoSEQ multiplex PCR; TCRdb stores just in-frame clones and leaves some out. The sample has roughly 490,000 clones, around three quarters seen once. Sequencing was done on a sample of PBMCs. This clonotype was sampled from a woman aged 40 to 50 in good health. Some clones in this sample may be carry-over from other donors' samples. The chain joins TRBV27 to TRBJ2-7, with a tentative D call TRBD2 (5 bases). CDR3 bases: TGTGCCAGCGGCAGACTATACCCCCTCGGCGAGCAGTACTTC. Translation gives CASGRLYPLGEQYF.